This record covers a single T cell receptor (beta chain). Any history of autoimmune disease or systemic immunosuppression disqualified patients. These data belong to a study of OX40 agonist ivuxolimab in advanced cancers. Study-wide context: Dose-escalation patients suffered from hepatocellular carcinoma, melanoma, renal cell or head and neck cancer. Having had anti-PD-1, anti-PD-L1 or anti-CTLA-4 therapy before was allowed, and roughly 38% had some.

Per germline, CDR1 LNHDA and CDR2 SQIVND (reference sequence). Trimming took off 3 bases at V and 11 bases at J, with 8 bases between the two ends. This CDR3 spans 12 amino acids. Data came from immunoSEQ multiplex PCR; TCRdb stores just in-frame clones and leaves some out. The table has tens of thousands of clones, more than 80% seen once; the top ten hold around 15%. The rearrangement links TRBV19 to TRBJ1-6; D is undetermined. Sequenced material: CD4+ or CD8+ T cells sorted from blood, taken in a trial of the OX40 agonist ivuxolimab. This sequence originates from an adult with an advanced solid tumor such as melanoma, head and neck, liver or kidney cancer. The CDR3 coding sequence is TGTGCCAGTAGTATGCCTGGGACACCCCTCCACTTT. Amino acids: CASSMPGTPLHF.